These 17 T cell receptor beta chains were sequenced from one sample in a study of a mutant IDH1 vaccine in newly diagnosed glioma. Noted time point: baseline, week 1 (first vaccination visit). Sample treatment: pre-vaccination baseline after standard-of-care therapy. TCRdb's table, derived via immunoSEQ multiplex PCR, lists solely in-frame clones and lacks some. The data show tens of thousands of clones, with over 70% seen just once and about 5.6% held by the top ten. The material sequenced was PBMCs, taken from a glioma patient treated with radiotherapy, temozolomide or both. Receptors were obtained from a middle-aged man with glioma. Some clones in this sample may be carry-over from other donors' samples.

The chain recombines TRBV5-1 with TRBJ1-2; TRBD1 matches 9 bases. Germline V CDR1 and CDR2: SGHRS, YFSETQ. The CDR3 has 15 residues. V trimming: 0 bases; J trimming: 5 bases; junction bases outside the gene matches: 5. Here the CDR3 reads CASSLEQGALYGYTF. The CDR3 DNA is TGCGCCAGCAGCTTGGAACAGGGGGCACTGTATGGCTACACCTTC.

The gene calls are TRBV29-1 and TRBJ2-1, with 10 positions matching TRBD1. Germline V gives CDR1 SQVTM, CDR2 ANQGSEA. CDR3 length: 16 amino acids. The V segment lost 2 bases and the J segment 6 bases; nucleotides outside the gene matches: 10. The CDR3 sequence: CSVERDGTGEGNEQFF. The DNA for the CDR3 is TGCAGCGTTGAAAGGGACGGGACAGGGGAGGGCAATGAGCAGTTCTTC.

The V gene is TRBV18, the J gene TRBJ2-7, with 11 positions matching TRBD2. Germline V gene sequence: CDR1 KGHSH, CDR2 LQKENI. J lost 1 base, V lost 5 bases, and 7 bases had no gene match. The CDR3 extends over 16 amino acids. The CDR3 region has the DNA TGTGCCAGCTCATCGACTAGCGGGGTCCAATCCTACGAGCAGTACTTC. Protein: CASSSTSGVQSYEQYF.

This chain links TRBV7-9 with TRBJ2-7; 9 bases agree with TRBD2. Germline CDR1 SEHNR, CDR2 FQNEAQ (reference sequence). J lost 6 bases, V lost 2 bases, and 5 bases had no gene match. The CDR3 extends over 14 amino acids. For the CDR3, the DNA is TGTGCCAGCAGCTTATCTAGCGGGGTGGGCGAGCAGTACTTC. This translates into CASSLSSGVGEQYF. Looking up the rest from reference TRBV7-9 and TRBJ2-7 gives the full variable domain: DTGVSQNPRHKITKRGQNVTFRCDPISEHNRLYWYRQTLGQGPEFLTYFQNEAQLEKSRLLSDRFSAERPKGSFSTLEIQRTEQGDSAMYLCASSLSSGVGEQYFGPGTRLTVT.

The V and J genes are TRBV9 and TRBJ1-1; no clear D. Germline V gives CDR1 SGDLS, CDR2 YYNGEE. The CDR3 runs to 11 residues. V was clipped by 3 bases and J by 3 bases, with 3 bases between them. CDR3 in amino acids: CASSDDTEAFF. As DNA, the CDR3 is TGTGCCAGCAGCGATGACACTGAAGCTTTCTTT. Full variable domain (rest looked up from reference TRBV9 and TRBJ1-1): DSGVTQTPKHLITATGQRVTLRCSPRSGDLSVYWYQQSLDQGLQFLIQYYNGEERAKGNILERFSAQQFPDLHSELNLSSLELGDSALYFCASSDDTEAFFGQGTRLTVV.

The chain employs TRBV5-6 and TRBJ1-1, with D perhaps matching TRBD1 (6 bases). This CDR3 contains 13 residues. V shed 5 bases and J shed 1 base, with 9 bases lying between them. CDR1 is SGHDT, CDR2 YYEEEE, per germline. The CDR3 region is CASRQTGNTEAFF. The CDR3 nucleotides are TGTGCCAGCAGACAGACAGGGAACACTGAAGCTTTCTTT. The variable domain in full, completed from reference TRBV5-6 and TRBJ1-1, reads DAGVTQSPTHLIKTRGQQVTLRCSPKSGHDTVSWYQQALGQGPQFIFQYYEEEERQRGNFPDRFSGHQFPNYSSELNVNALLLGDSALYLCASRQTGNTEAFFGQGTRLTVV.

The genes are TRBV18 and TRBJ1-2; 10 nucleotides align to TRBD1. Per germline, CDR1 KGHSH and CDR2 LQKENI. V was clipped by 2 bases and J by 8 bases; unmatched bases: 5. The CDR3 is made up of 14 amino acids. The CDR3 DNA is TGTGCCAGCTCACCAGGGACAGGGGTTAAGGGCTACACCTTC. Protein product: CASSPGTGVKGYTF.

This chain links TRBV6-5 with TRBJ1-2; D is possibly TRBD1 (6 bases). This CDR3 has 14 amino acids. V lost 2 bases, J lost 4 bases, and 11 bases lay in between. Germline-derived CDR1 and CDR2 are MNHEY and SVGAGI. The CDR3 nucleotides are TGTGCCAGCAGTTACGGGGGGCAGAGCTATGGCTACACCTTC. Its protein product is CASSYGGQSYGYTF.

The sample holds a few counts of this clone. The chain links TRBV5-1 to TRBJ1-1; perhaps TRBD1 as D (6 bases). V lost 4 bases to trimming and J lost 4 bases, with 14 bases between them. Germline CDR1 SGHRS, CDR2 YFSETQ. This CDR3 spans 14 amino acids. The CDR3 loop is CASSPGGGTTEAFF. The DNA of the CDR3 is TGCGCCAGCAGCCCGGGAGGGGGGACCACTGAAGCTTTCTTT. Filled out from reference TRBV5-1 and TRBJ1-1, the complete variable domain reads KAGVTQTPRYLIKTRGQQVTLSCSPISGHRSVSWYQQTPGQGLQFLFEYFSETQRNKGNFPGRFSGRQFSNSRSEMNVSTLELGDSALYLCASSPGGGTTEAFFGQGTRLTVV.

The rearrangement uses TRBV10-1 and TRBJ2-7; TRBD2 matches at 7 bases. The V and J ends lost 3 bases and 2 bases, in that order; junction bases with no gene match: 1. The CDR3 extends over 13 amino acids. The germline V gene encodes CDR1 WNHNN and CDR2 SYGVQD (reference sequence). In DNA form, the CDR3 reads TGCGCCAGCAGTGAAAGCGGGACCTACGAGCAGTACTTC. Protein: CASSESGTYEQYF.

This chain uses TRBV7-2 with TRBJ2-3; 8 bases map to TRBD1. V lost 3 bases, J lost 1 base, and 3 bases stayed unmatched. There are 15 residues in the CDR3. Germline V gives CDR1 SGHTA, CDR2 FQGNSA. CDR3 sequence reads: CASSLGQAGTDTQYF. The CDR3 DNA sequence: TGTGCCAGCAGCTTGGGACAGGCGGGCACAGATACGCAGTATTTT.

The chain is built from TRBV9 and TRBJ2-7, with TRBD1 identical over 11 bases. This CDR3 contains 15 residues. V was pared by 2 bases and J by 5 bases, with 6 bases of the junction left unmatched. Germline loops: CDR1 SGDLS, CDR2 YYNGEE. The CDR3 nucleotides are TGTGCCAGCAGCGTTGACGGACAGGGGGCTAACGAGCAGTACTTC. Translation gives CASSVDGQGANEQYF.

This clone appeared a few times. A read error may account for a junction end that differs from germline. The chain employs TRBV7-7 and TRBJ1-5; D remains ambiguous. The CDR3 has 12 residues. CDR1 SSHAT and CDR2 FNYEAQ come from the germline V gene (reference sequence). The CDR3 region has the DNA TGTGCTAGCAGCCCCGGGGATCAGCCCCAGCATTTT. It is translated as CASSPGDQPQHF.

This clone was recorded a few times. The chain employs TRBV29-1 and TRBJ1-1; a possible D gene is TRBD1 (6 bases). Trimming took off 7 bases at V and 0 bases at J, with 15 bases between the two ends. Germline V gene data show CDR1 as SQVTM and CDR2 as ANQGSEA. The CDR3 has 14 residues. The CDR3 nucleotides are TGCAGCGCCGCACCGGGACAAATGAACACTGAAGCTTTCTTT. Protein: CSAAPGQMNTEAFF.

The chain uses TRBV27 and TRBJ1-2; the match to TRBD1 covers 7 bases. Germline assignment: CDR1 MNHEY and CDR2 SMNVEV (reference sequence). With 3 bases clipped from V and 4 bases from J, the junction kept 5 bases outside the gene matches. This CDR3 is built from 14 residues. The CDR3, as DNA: TGTGCCAGCAGTTTCGGGACAGTTGGCTATGGCTACACCTTC. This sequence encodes CASSFGTVGYGYTF.

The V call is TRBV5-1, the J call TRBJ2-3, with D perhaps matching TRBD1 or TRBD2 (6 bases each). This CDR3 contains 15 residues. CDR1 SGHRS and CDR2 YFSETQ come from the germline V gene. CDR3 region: CASGRQDSSTDTQYF. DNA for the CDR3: TGCGCTAGCGGTCGACAGGACTCTAGCACAGATACGCAGTATTTT. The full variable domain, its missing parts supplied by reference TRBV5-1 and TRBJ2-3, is KAGVTQTPRYLIKTRGQQVTLSCSPISGHRSVSWYQQTPGQGLQFLFEYFSETQRNKGNFPGRFSGRQFSNSRSEMNVSTLELGDSALYLCASGRQDSSTDTQYFGPGTRLTVL.

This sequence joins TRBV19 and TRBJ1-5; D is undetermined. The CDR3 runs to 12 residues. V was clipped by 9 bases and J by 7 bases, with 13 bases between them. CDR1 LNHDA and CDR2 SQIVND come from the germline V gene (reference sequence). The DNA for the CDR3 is TGTGCCAGACTACCCGGTGCACAGCCCCAGCATTTT. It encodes CARLPGAQPQHF.